The 24 T cell receptor beta chains given below trace back to one sample, sequenced in a study of shared clonotypes between healthy human individuals. Generated by immunoSEQ multiplex PCR, the TCRdb table keeps only in-frame clones and is missing some. The sample comprises under 600,000 clones, about 98% of which are singletons, and 0.3% to 0.35% rests with the top ten. CD45RO-negative, CCR7-selected cells formed the naive CD8 fraction, which excluded terminally differentiated effector memory CD45RA+ cells. Specimen: naive CD8+ T cells sorted from blood. These receptor sequences come from a man younger than 40 in good health.

The V gene is TRBV10-3, the J gene TRBJ2-7; tentatively, D is TRBD1 (8 bases). The CDR3 length is 14 residues. V was shortened by 3 bases and J by 7 bases, with 16 bases between the two germline ends. CDR1 and CDR2 (germline): ENHRY, SYGVKD. CDR3 nucleotide sequence: TGTGCCATCAGTGAAGTACAGGGGGGGGTAGAGCAGTACTTC. Translating gives CAISEVQGGVEQYF.

The chain uses TRBV5-1 and TRBJ1-1; no clear D gene. The V end was cut by 4 bases, the J end by 1 base, with 8 bases between. Germline loops: CDR1 SGHRS, CDR2 YFSETQ. The CDR3 has 13 residues. The CDR3 reads CASSPRPNTEAFF. The CDR3 nucleotides are TGCGCCAGCAGCCCACGGCCGAACACTGAAGCTTTCTTT.

The J gene is TRBJ2-1, the V gene TRBV30; D uncertain. Germline V lookup: CDR1 GTSNPN, CDR2 SVGIG (reference sequence). V lost 1 base to trimming and J lost 8 bases, with 9 bases between them. The CDR3 covers 12 residues. The CDR3 nucleotides read TGTGCCTGGAGTGCCGTTGGGCATGAGCAGTTCTTC. This codes for CAWSAVGHEQFF.

This chain uses TRBV7-9 with TRBJ2-3, with 8 bases matching TRBD2. The V gene end was trimmed by 4 bases and the J gene end by 5 bases; junction bases not matched to a gene: 5. From germline, CDR1 is SEHNR and CDR2 FQNEAQ (reference sequence). The CDR3 contains 14 residues. The CDR3 loop is CASSSGLGVDTQYF. The CDR3 nucleotides are TGTGCCAGCAGCTCGGGACTAGGTGTAGATACGCAGTATTTT. Filled out from reference TRBV7-9 and TRBJ2-3, the complete variable domain reads DTGVSQNPRHKITKRGQNVTFRCDPISEHNRLYWYRQTLGQGPEFLTYFQNEAQLEKSRLLSDRFSAERPKGSFSTLEIQRTEQGDSAMYLCASSSGLGVDTQYFGPGTRLTVL.

The V gene is TRBV2, the J gene TRBJ2-2, with 9 bases that match TRBD1. Germline assignment: CDR1 SNHLY and CDR2 FYNNEI. V shed 6 bases, J shed 2 bases, and the junction held 4 bases outside the gene matches. This CDR3 spans 15 amino acids. The CDR3 region is CASRDRGTNTGELFF. The CDR3 DNA reads TGTGCCAGCAGGGACAGGGGTACAAACACCGGGGAGCTGTTTTTT. The full variable domain, with the rest looked up from reference TRBV2 and TRBJ2-2, is EPEVTQTPSHQVTQMGQEVILRCVPISNHLYFYWYRQILGQKVEFLVSFYNNEISEKSEIFDDQFSVERPDGSNFTLKIRSTKLEDSAMYFCASRDRGTNTGELFFGEGSRLTVL.

The chain combines TRBV6-5 with TRBJ2-5, with 10 bases that match TRBD2. Germline CDR1 and CDR2: MNHEY and SVGAGI. V was pared by 1 base and J by 5 bases, with 7 bases of the junction left unmatched. This CDR3 is built from 16 residues. CDR3 residues: CASSYWPSGSSETQYF. The CDR3, as DNA: TGTGCCAGCAGTTACTGGCCTAGCGGGAGTAGTGAGACCCAGTACTTC.

The chain recombines TRBV5-1 with TRBJ2-5, with a possible D match to TRBD2 (6 bases). Between the trimmed V and J ends, which lost 0 bases and 5 bases, there was a span of 14 bases. Germline V lookup: CDR1 SGHRS, CDR2 YFSETQ. The CDR3 has 15 residues. The DNA of the CDR3 is TGCGCCAGCAGCTTGGCCGTGGCGGGGTGGGAGACCCAGTACTTC. Residues: CASSLAVAGWETQYF.

This clone was seen once. This rearrangement joins TRBV5-4 to TRBJ1-2; 8 bases are a match to TRBD1. CDR1 and CDR2 (germline): SGHNT, YYREEE (reference sequence). The CDR3 length is 16 residues. V lost 4 bases, J lost 0 bases, and 8 bases stayed unmatched. In DNA form, the CDR3 reads TGTGCCAGCAGCAGCCCGGGACAGGAGGCTAACTATGGCTACACCTTC. Amino acids: CASSSPGQEANYGYTF.

The rearrangement uses TRBV7-9 and TRBJ2-7, with 7 bases lining up with TRBD1. The CDR3 spans 13 residues. V shed 5 bases, J shed 5 bases, and the junction held 6 bases outside the gene matches. Germline V CDR1 and CDR2: SEHNR, FQNEAQ (reference sequence). This CDR3 reads CASSPDRDHEQYF. CDR3 DNA sequence: TGTGCCAGCAGCCCCGACAGGGACCACGAGCAGTACTTC. Filled out from reference TRBV7-9 and TRBJ2-7, the complete variable domain reads DTGVSQNPRHKITKRGQNVTFRCDPISEHNRLYWYRQTLGQGPEFLTYFQNEAQLEKSRLLSDRFSAERPKGSFSTLEIQRTEQGDSAMYLCASSPDRDHEQYFGPGTRLTVT.

V is TRBV5-4 and J is TRBJ2-7; the D gene is possibly TRBD1 (6 bases). The CDR3 spans 16 residues. The germline gives CDR1 SGHNT, CDR2 YYREEE (reference sequence). The V end lost 2 bases, the J end lost 0 bases, and 15 bases lay between the germline ends. The CDR3 spells CASSLNPEDSSYEQYF. The CDR3 bases are TGTGCCAGCAGCTTAAACCCGGAGGACAGCTCCTACGAGCAGTACTTC.

V is TRBV10-2 and J is TRBJ2-3, with 7 positions matching TRBD2. The CDR3 has 17 amino acids. Germline V CDR1 and CDR2: WSHSY, SAAADI. The junction had 18 bases not matched to a gene; V was cut back by 9 bases and J by 3 bases. The CDR3 here is CASTLERTRPSTDTQYF. CDR3 nucleotide sequence: TGCGCCAGTACTTTAGAGAGGACTAGGCCGAGTACAGATACGCAGTATTTT.

On this clone: Different DNA sequences within this sample yield the same CDR3. V is TRBV7-9 and J is TRBJ2-7; TRBD1 matches at 12 bases. Unmatched junction bases numbered 4, after V lost 5 bases and J lost 5 bases. The CDR3 length is 14 residues. In germline, CDR1 is SEHNR, CDR2 FQNEAQ (reference sequence). Here the CDR3 DNA reads TGTGCCAGCAGCCCTTGGGACAGGGGGCACGAGCAGTACTTC. Translated, it gives CASSPWDRGHEQYF.

The V and J genes are TRBV6-5 and TRBJ1-2; possible D gene TRBD1, 5 bases. Germline CDR1 reads MNHEY; CDR2 reads SVGAGI. This CDR3 comprises 13 residues. V was clipped by 5 bases and J by 8 bases, with 15 bases between them. CDR3 DNA: TGTGCCAGCAGTGGGGGGGAGGGTCGAGGCTACACCTTC. It is translated as CASSGGEGRGYTF.

The rearrangement joins TRBV11-2 to TRBJ1-5; 7 bases map to TRBD1. The V and J ends lost 0 bases and 3 bases, in that order; junction bases with no gene match: 8. This CDR3 comprises 17 residues. Germline V CDR1 and CDR2: SGHAT, FQNNGV. DNA for the CDR3: TGTGCCAGCAGCTTAGATGGAAGAGGGGGCTTCAATCAGCCCCAGCATTTT. Translating gives CASSLDGRGGFNQPQHF. Looking up the rest from reference TRBV11-2 and TRBJ1-5 gives the full variable domain: EAGVAQSPRYKIIEKRQSVAFWCNPISGHATLYWYQQILGQGPKLLIQFQNNGVVDDSQLPKDRFSAERLKGVDSTLKIQPAKLEDSAVYLCASSLDGRGGFNQPQHFGDGTRLSIL.

The V call is TRBV27, the J call TRBJ1-1, with D perhaps matching TRBD1 (6 bases). The CDR3 has 14 amino acids. Germline V gives CDR1 MNHEY, CDR2 SMNVEV (reference sequence). V was cut by 8 bases and J by 0 bases, with 13 bases left in between. The CDR3 nucleotides are TGTGCCAGCGGGGGCAGGGGTCTGAACACTGAAGCTTTCTTT. Translation gives CASGGRGLNTEAFF.

This chain uses TRBV29-1 with TRBJ2-7; possible D gene TRBD1, 6 bases. The ends were cut back, 4 bases at V and 0 bases at J, with 13 bases in the middle. Germline CDR1 and CDR2: SQVTM and ANQGSEA. The CDR3 loop spans 14 amino acids. CDR3 in DNA: TGCAGCGTTGTAACAGGACAGAACTCCTACGAGCAGTACTTC. Amino acid sequence: CSVVTGQNSYEQYF.

This chain joins TRBV15 and TRBJ2-1; tentative D call: TRBD1 (5 bases). CDR1 and CDR2 from the germline V gene are LNHNV and YYDKDF (reference sequence). Trimming took 1 base from V and 3 from J, leaving 13 bases between them. This CDR3 spans 16 amino acids. CDR3 coding DNA: TGTGCCACCAGCAGAGGGTCCAGGGCTGTCTACAATGAGCAGTTCTTC. Translation gives CATSRGSRAVYNEQFF.

The genes are TRBV2 and TRBJ2-1; no definite D call. This CDR3 has 14 amino acids. V was pared by 4 bases and J by 3 bases, with 10 bases between. Per germline, CDR1 SNHLY and CDR2 FYNNEI. The CDR3 coding sequence is TGTGCCAGCAGTGGATGGGCCGACTACAATGAGCAGTTCTTC. As protein: CASSGWADYNEQFF.

Concerning this clone: The same CDR3 also results from other DNA sequences found in this sample. The chain combines TRBV6-1 with TRBJ2-7; either TRBD1 or TRBD2 may supply D (5 bases each). This CDR3 has 12 amino acids. V lost 9 bases and J lost 3, with 12 bases in between. Germline CDR1 MNHNS, CDR2 SASEGT. The CDR3 nucleotides read TGTGCCAGTAGCGACAGAGACTACGAGCAGTACTTC. Residues: CASSDRDYEQYF.

The V gene is TRBV9, the J gene TRBJ2-3; TRBD2 matches 8 bases. The germline V gene has CDR1 SGDLS and CDR2 YYNGEE. The CDR3 is made up of 17 amino acids. Unmatched junction bases numbered 11, after V lost 3 bases and J lost 2 bases. The CDR3 DNA sequence: TGTGCCAGCAGCGAGTTCACTAGCGGCGAATTCACAGATACGCAGTATTTT. Translation: CASSEFTSGEFTDTQYF.

V is TRBV27 and J is TRBJ2-7; tentatively, D is TRBD2 (6 bases). V gave up 3 bases and J gave up 0 bases, with 21 bases separating them. Germline-derived CDR1 and CDR2 are MNHEY and SMNVEV (reference sequence). The CDR3 runs 18 residues. This CDR3 is CASSFMGTVGLSSYEQYF. In DNA form, the CDR3 reads TGTGCCAGCAGTTTCATGGGGACGGTCGGACTAAGCTCCTACGAGCAGTACTTC.

The J gene is TRBJ1-4, the V gene TRBV7-9; 8 bases map to TRBD1. In germline, CDR1 is SEHNR, CDR2 FQNEAQ (reference sequence). V trimming: 6 bases; J trimming: 8 bases; junction bases outside the gene matches: 14. The CDR3 has 16 amino acids. The CDR3, as DNA: TGTGCCAGCAGTTCACAGGGGGATTGGCGTGAGGAAAAACTGTTTTTT. As protein: CASSSQGDWREEKLFF.

As for this clone: No conserved phenylalanine or tryptophan ends this CDR3, so it is likely a read error. This sequence joins TRBV7-8 and TRBJ1-5; D ambiguous. The CDR3 loop spans 14 amino acids. Germline loops: CDR1 SGHVS, CDR2 FQNEAQ. Trimming shortened V by 1 base and J by 7 bases, and 11 bases separated the two germline ends. CDR3 residues: CASSLEVVRQPQHL. The CDR3 DNA follows: TGTGCCAGCAGCTTAGAAGTAGTTCGCCAGCCCCAGCATCTT.

The rearrangement links TRBV7-9 to TRBJ2-5; 9 bases are shared with TRBD2. The junction had 9 bases not matched to a gene; V was cut back by 2 bases and J by 5 bases. Per the germline V gene, CDR1 is SEHNR and CDR2 is FQNEAQ (reference sequence). The CDR3 loop spans 16 amino acids. The CDR3 region is CASSLWREGPGETQYF. The DNA for the CDR3 is TGTGCCAGCAGCTTATGGCGGGAGGGCCCAGGGGAGACCCAGTACTTC. Full variable domain (missing parts from reference TRBV7-9 and TRBJ2-5): DTGVSQNPRHKITKRGQNVTFRCDPISEHNRLYWYRQTLGQGPEFLTYFQNEAQLEKSRLLSDRFSAERPKGSFSTLEIQRTEQGDSAMYLCASSLWREGPGETQYFGPGTRLLVL.